A single sample gave rise to the 2 T cell receptor beta chains below, sequenced in a study of Tregs in tolerant kidney transplant recipients (dated by TCRdb to the late 2010s). The protocol used for the library was the immunoSEQ multiplex PCR assay. Here the immuneACCESS table is served through TCRdb, limited to in-frame sequences with V and J called. Missing clones are a known gap in these copies; in checked studies unresolved V genes cover under half, and the rest lacks a known reason. The sample contains about 18,000 clones, around 82% of them found a single time. The ten largest clones capture more than 2% of the sample. Sequencing input: Tregs from blood. Source of these receptors: a human donor in good health.

The J gene is TRBJ2-3, the V gene TRBV5-1; D gene uncertain. Deletions cut 2 bases from V and 6 bases from J, with 7 bases between. This CDR3 comprises 12 residues. Germline V gives CDR1 SGHRS, CDR2 YFSETQ. The CDR3 spells CASSLSSDTQYF. The CDR3 DNA reads as TGCGCCAGCAGCTTATCTTCCGATACGCAGTATTTT.

For this clone: One end of the junction fails to match germline, which may point to a read error. This chain links TRBV4-1 with TRBJ1-1; TRBD1 is a possible D gene (6 bases). Germline CDR1 reads MGHRA; CDR2 reads YSYEKL. The CDR3 is 15 amino acids. This CDR3 is CASSQPLGGDTEAFF. The CDR3 DNA follows: TGCGCCAGCAGCCAACCCCTGGGTGGGGACACGGAAGCTTTCTTT.